This T cell receptor (beta chain) was captured in a study of blood T cell repertoires in COVID-19. Assay used: immunoSEQ multiplex PCR; TCRdb lists only in-frame clones, some missing. Among about 310,000 clones listed, around 89% were seen once. Each recovered donor of Cohort 3 presented with two negative PCRs, clearance, or symptom resolution. V was clipped by 5 bases and J by 3 bases, with 9 bases between them. This CDR3 has 13 residues. Germline V lookup: CDR1 MNHEY, CDR2 SVGEGT. This clone was observed a few times. The sequenced sample was PBMCs or T cells enriched from blood (not recorded which). V and J are TRBV6-2 or TRBV6-3 and TRBJ2-3, with D maybe TRBD1 (5 bases). The receptor comes from a woman in her thirties or forties who had recovered from COVID-19. The CDR3 DNA follows: TGTGCCAGCAGTGGGCAGGGAACAGATACGCAGTATTTT. Translating gives CASSGQGTDTQYF.